These T cell receptor beta chains were read from a single sample in a study of T-cell memory formation after mild COVID-19. TCRdb used MiXCR to reprocess the 5' RACE reads, holding one entry per CDR3 protein. The sample records under 400,000 distinct CDR3 sequences, 28% being singletons. Source material: PBMCs or a T cell subset sorted from them (not recorded which). The receptor set was obtained from an adult woman who had mild COVID-19 (a few samples of this study predate the infection). Cell type and time point are not known. The conserved cysteine and the conserved F or W are not part of the CDR3 here. Each record gives: J gene, V gene, CDR3 protein.

J gene: TRBJ2-1
V gene: TRBV7-3
CDR3 protein: ASTLNVVSNEQF

J gene: TRBJ2-3
V gene: TRBV24-1
CDR3 protein: ATPARSTDTQY

J gene: TRBJ2-7
V gene: TRBV7-2
CDR3 protein: ASRSELAGGIYEQY

J gene: TRBJ2-1
V gene: TRBV12-3/TRBV12-4
CDR3 protein: ASSPGVVGDNEQF

J gene: TRBJ1-2
V gene: TRBV20-1
CDR3 protein: SVPTGGDYGYT

J gene: TRBJ2-1
V gene: TRBV9
CDR3 protein: ASSGGGLAGGVRNEQF

J gene: TRBJ2-1
V gene: TRBV4-1
CDR3 protein: ASSYFTYNEQF

J gene: TRBJ1-2
V gene: TRBV18
CDR3 protein: ASSPLPGTGEYGYT

J gene: TRBJ2-5
V gene: TRBV6-5
CDR3 protein: ASSYDSYQETQY

J gene: TRBJ2-7
V gene: TRBV5-6
CDR3 protein: ASSRNWEEQY

J gene: TRBJ2-3
V gene: TRBV11-3
CDR3 protein: ASSLGEGDTQY

J gene: TRBJ2-5
V gene: TRBV14
CDR3 protein: ASSQGLGTAETQY

J gene: TRBJ1-1
V gene: TRBV6-5
CDR3 protein: ASSYSGGVGTEAF

J gene: TRBJ2-2
V gene: TRBV5-4
CDR3 protein: ASSPTGATGELF

J gene: TRBJ2-7
V gene: TRBV3-1
CDR3 protein: ASSQVAGTAEQY

J gene: TRBJ2-1
V gene: TRBV5-5
CDR3 protein: ASSLRLAVNEQF

J gene: TRBJ2-3
V gene: TRBV20-1
CDR3 protein: SATRLTDTQY

J gene: TRBJ2-3
V gene: TRBV5-1
CDR3 protein: ASSLGTSAGMQY

J gene: TRBJ2-1
V gene: TRBV6-2/TRBV6-3
CDR3 protein: ASSYSTSGGSYNEQF

J gene: TRBJ2-2
V gene: TRBV15
CDR3 protein: ATRTRNTGELF

J gene: TRBJ1-2
V gene: TRBV12-3/TRBV12-4
CDR3 protein: ASSLLGSYGYT

J gene: TRBJ2-3
V gene: TRBV20-1
CDR3 protein: SAGGSTDTQY

J gene: TRBJ2-7
V gene: TRBV5-6
CDR3 protein: ASSSFRDGIVYEQY

J gene: TRBJ2-2
V gene: TRBV20-1
CDR3 protein: SARTRESGELF

J gene: TRBJ1-2
V gene: TRBV20-1
CDR3 protein: SARDGAGIGYT

J gene: TRBJ2-7
V gene: TRBV2
CDR3 protein: ASNPGQAYEQY

J gene: TRBJ2-7
V gene: TRBV7-8
CDR3 protein: ASSGQGRRYEQY

J gene: TRBJ2-7
V gene: TRBV25-1
CDR3 protein: ASSVQGIYEQY

J gene: TRBJ1-4
V gene: TRBV11-2
CDR3 protein: ASSHWTGDEKLF

J gene: TRBJ2-1
V gene: TRBV20-1
CDR3 protein: SARARLATLGYNEQF

J gene: TRBJ2-7
V gene: TRBV5-6
CDR3 protein: ASSLRDTEQY

J gene: TRBJ2-1
V gene: TRBV5-4
CDR3 protein: ASSVLREQF

J gene: TRBJ2-2
V gene: TRBV7-2
CDR3 protein: ASSQKYVGNTGELF

J gene: TRBJ2-1
V gene: TRBV24-1
CDR3 protein: ATSDLRGEPRNEQF

J gene: TRBJ2-2
V gene: TRBV5-1
CDR3 protein: ASSLSRPDGTGELF

J gene: TRBJ1-2
V gene: TRBV12-3/TRBV12-4
CDR3 protein: ASTMRTGGYT

J gene: TRBJ2-7
V gene: TRBV29-1
CDR3 protein: SVEQGSSYEQY

J gene: TRBJ1-1
V gene: TRBV5-1
CDR3 protein: ASSPRSRDTEAF

J gene: TRBJ1-1
V gene: TRBV11-2
CDR3 protein: ASSRFTGTMNTEAF

J gene: TRBJ2-5
V gene: TRBV5-5
CDR3 protein: ASSLRGGATETQY

J gene: TRBJ2-1
V gene: TRBV6-1
CDR3 protein: ASSELAWQKYNEQF

J gene: TRBJ2-5
V gene: TRBV29-1
CDR3 protein: SVEEGWTGTETQY

J gene: TRBJ2-7
V gene: TRBV7-2
CDR3 protein: ASSLVAGGSEQY

J gene: TRBJ1-1
V gene: TRBV12-3/TRBV12-4
CDR3 protein: ASLSRYAF

J gene: TRBJ2-1
V gene: TRBV12-5
CDR3 protein: ASGFPGTEQF

J gene: TRBJ2-3
V gene: TRBV7-9
CDR3 protein: ASSPMALAGGPPDTQY

J gene: TRBJ2-5
V gene: TRBV23-1
CDR3 protein: ASSPSSTQY

J gene: TRBJ2-7
V gene: TRBV5-5
CDR3 protein: ASSFEQGLYEQY

J gene: TRBJ2-3
V gene: TRBV4-1
CDR3 protein: ASSQGPVADTQY